The clone carrying this TCR beta chain has just one count. This sample was taken from a study of control samples from healthy donors and cancer patients. In germline, CDR1 is SGHVS, CDR2 FQNEAQ. The CDR3 runs 17 residues. V lost 2 bases and J lost 1; bases outside the gene matches: 6. Some clones are missing from TCRdb's copy, which holds only in-frame ones; the method was immunoSEQ multiplex PCR. This table holds over 85,000 clones, roughly 84% found once. The sample consisted of PBMCs. The chain links TRBV7-8 to TRBJ1-1; 11 bases fit TRBD1. The origin of this receptor is a man between 65 and 85 years old with lung cancer. CDR3 region: CASSLWTGGRGNTEAFF. The CDR3 nucleotides read TGTGCCAGCAGCTTATGGACAGGGGGCAGAGGGAACACTGAAGCTTTCTTT.